The next 18 T cell receptor beta chains were all read from a single sample in a study of cytomegalovirus exposure and HLA in healthy donors. The PCR contained 60 Vbeta and 13 Jbeta primers. Libraries were prepared by immunoSEQ multiplex PCR; TCRdb keeps only in-frame clonotypes and omits some of them. The table gives about 70,000 clones; the top ten clones make up 2% to 3% of it. What was sequenced was PBMCs. The receptors come from a female donor in good health and CMV-seropositive.

This chain links TRBV4-2 with TRBJ2-5, with 8 nucleotides matching TRBD2. The CDR3 contains 17 residues. CDR1 is LGHNA and CDR2 is YNFKEQ in the germline V gene. Trimming took 0 bases from V and 11 from J; bases not matched to a gene: 17. This CDR3 is CASSQEEVGAGGREQYF. CDR3 coding DNA: TGTGCCAGCAGCCAAGAAGAGGTCGGGGCGGGAGGTCGGGAGCAGTACTTC.

The chain has TRBV6-4 and TRBJ2-3; no definite D call. Trimming removed 3 bases at V and 8 bases at J, with 12 bases between. Germline CDR1 reads MRHNA; CDR2 reads SNTAGT. The CDR3 totals 13 residues. The CDR3 spells CASSEGASGTQYF. CDR3 nucleotide sequence: TGTGCCAGCAGTGAAGGTGCCTCGGGTACGCAGTATTTT.

V and J are TRBV19 and TRBJ1-2, with a possible D match to TRBD1 (5 bases). V was cut by 4 bases and J by 6 bases, with 21 bases left in between. The CDR3 sequence is 16 residues long. The germline gives CDR1 LNHDA, CDR2 SQIVND (reference sequence). The chain's CDR3 is CASSNPRREGSHGYTF. The CDR3, as DNA: TGTGCCAGTAGTAACCCCCGCAGGGAAGGGTCGCATGGCTACACCTTC.

The chain is built from TRBV4-3 and TRBJ1-3; D possibly corresponds to TRBD1 (5 bases). The CDR3 sequence is 18 residues long. Germline CDR1 is LGHNA and CDR2 is YSLEER. The ends were cut back, 0 bases at V and 2 bases at J, with 17 bases in the middle. For the CDR3, the DNA is TGCGCCAGCAGCCAAGACGGGGGAGGTCATACTGCTGGAAACACCATATATTTT. It codes for CASSQDGGGHTAGNTIYF.

This chain uses TRBV7-9 with TRBJ1-2; TRBD1 matches at 9 bases. This CDR3 spans 15 amino acids. CDR1 SEHNR and CDR2 FQNEAQ come from the germline V gene (reference sequence). Trimming removed 0 bases from V and 7 bases from J; junction bases left unmatched: 6. The CDR3 DNA sequence: TGTGCCAGCAGCTTAGCGGACCGACAGGGGGTTGGCTACACCTTC. This gives the protein CASSLADRQGVGYTF.

The rearrangement uses TRBV5-6 and TRBJ2-7, with 9 bases that match TRBD1. CDR1 and CDR2 (germline): SGHDT, YYEEEE. After removal of 3 bases from V and 2 bases from J, the junction contained 6 bases not matched to a gene. This CDR3 contains 15 residues. CDR3 residues: CASSSDGDRAYEQYF. CDR3 coding DNA: TGTGCCAGCAGCTCTGACGGGGACAGGGCCTACGAGCAGTACTTC.

This chain uses TRBV14 with TRBJ1-5, with 8 bases fitting TRBD1. The CDR3 is made up of 15 amino acids. The J segment lost 2 bases and the V segment lost 0 bases, leaving 0 bases of the junction unmatched. CDR1 is SGHDN and CDR2 is FVKESK in the germline V gene. The CDR3 loop is CASSQDRGRNQPQHF. CDR3 bases: TGTGCCAGCAGCCAAGACAGGGGGCGCAATCAGCCCCAGCATTTT.

The chain links TRBV7-6 to TRBJ2-5, with 10 bases identical to TRBD2. Germline V gene sequence: CDR1 SGHVS, CDR2 FNYEAQ. V was pared by 2 bases and J by 5 bases, with 2 bases of the junction left unmatched. The CDR3 is 14 amino acids. The CDR3 sequence is CASSLLAGGETQYF. The CDR3, as DNA: TGTGCCAGCAGCTTATTAGCGGGGGGTGAGACCCAGTACTTC.

The gene calls are TRBV4-2 and TRBJ2-3; 10 bases are shared with TRBD2. The V gene end was trimmed by 0 bases and the J gene end by 1 base; junction bases not matched to a gene: 1. The germline CDR1 and CDR2 sequences are LGHNA and YNFKEQ. The CDR3 is 16 residues long. CDR3 in DNA: TGTGCCAGCAGCCAAGATCTAGCGGGGGGCACAGATACGCAGTATTTT. It codes for CASSQDLAGGTDTQYF.

The gene calls are TRBV5-1 and TRBJ2-7; D may be TRBD2 (5 bases). The V gene's germline CDR1 is SGHRS and CDR2 YFSETQ. There are 13 residues in the CDR3. V gave up 1 base and J gave up 3 bases, with 8 bases separating them. CDR3 protein: CASSLYRDYEQYF. The CDR3 DNA reads TGCGCCAGCAGCTTGTACCGGGACTACGAGCAGTACTTC.

This chain links TRBV13 with TRBJ2-7; 8 bases are shared with TRBD1. V trimming: 4 bases; J trimming: 4 bases; junction bases outside the gene matches: 6. The germline V gene encodes CDR1 PRHDT and CDR2 FYEKMQ (reference sequence). The CDR3 contains 14 residues. The CDR3 coding sequence is TGTGCCAGCAGCTCACAGGGGGTGAGATACGAGCAGTACTTC. Amino acid sequence: CASSSQGVRYEQYF.

This rearrangement joins TRBV4-1 to TRBJ2-7; 8 positions agree with TRBD1. Germline-derived CDR1 and CDR2 are MGHRA and YSYEKL. The CDR3 spans 18 residues. The V segment lost 3 bases and the J segment 0 bases; nucleotides outside the gene matches: 13. The CDR3 DNA follows: TGCGCCAGCAGCCATCTGGCGCGGACAGGGAAGGACTCCTACGAGCAGTACTTC. Its translation is CASSHLARTGKDSYEQYF.

This chain connects TRBV7-3 to TRBJ2-1; TRBD2 is a possible D gene (5 bases). CDR3 size: 13 residues. V was clipped by 5 bases and J by 3 bases, with 8 bases between them. The V gene's germline CDR1 is SGHTA and CDR2 FQGTGA. CDR3 amino acids: CASSLGLYNEQFF. The CDR3 DNA sequence: TGTGCCAGCAGCCTCGGACTCTACAATGAGCAGTTCTTC.

This chain links TRBV5-5 with TRBJ1-1, with D tentatively TRBD1 (5 bases). Germline assignment: CDR1 SGHKS and CDR2 YYEKEE (reference sequence). The CDR3 is made up of 14 amino acids. V lost 3 bases and J 5 bases, leaving 14 bases between the germline ends. The CDR3 DNA sequence: TGTGCCAGCAGCTCGTTATGGGAGGGGACTGAAGCTTTCTTT. It translates to CASSSLWEGTEAFF.

V is TRBV7-9 and J is TRBJ2-1; tentative D call: TRBD1 (6 bases). Germline V gene data show CDR1 as SEHNR and CDR2 as FQNEAQ (reference sequence). This CDR3 has 12 amino acids. V lost 5 bases, J lost 7 bases, and 9 bases lay in between. CDR3 nucleotide sequence: TGTGCCAGCAGCCCAGGGGTAAATGAGCAGTTCTTC. This codes for CASSPGVNEQFF.

This chain uses TRBV18 with TRBJ2-3; D ambiguous. The V and J ends lost 2 bases and 2 bases respectively, with 14 bases between them. In germline, CDR1 is KGHSH, CDR2 LQKENI. This CDR3 contains 16 residues. The CDR3 nucleotides are TGTGCCAGCTCACCAAATCGCGTACTTAACACAGATACGCAGTATTTT. Protein sequence: CASSPNRVLNTDTQYF.

The chain recombines TRBV29-1 with TRBJ1-1; no reliable D call. This CDR3 comprises 14 residues. CDR1 is SQVTM and CDR2 is ANQGSEA in the germline V gene. V was cut by 1 base and J by 11 bases, with 20 bases left in between. The CDR3: CSVEVPRPYFGAFF. The CDR3 DNA reads as TGCAGCGTTGAAGTACCTCGCCCCTACTTCGGGGCTTTCTTT.

The rearrangement uses TRBV5-1 and TRBJ2-7; 8 nucleotides agree with TRBD2. V shed 2 bases, J shed 2 bases, and the junction held 0 bases outside the gene matches. The germline gives CDR1 SGHRS, CDR2 YFSETQ. CDR3 length equals 13 residues. The CDR3 spells CASSLLAAYEQYF. The CDR3 bases are TGCGCCAGCAGCTTACTAGCGGCCTACGAGCAGTACTTC.